This record looks at one TCR beta chain sequence and its context. Its antigen is currently unknown. This sample was included in a study of cytomegalovirus exposure and HLA in healthy donors. Study context: The 95 to 150 validation repertoires used a platform that matched the one used for the approximately 700 first-cohort repertoires, as a later analysis reported.

General observations from the study: According to a subsequent analysis, TCR clusters from the first cohort were inclined to appear together in the 120 validation repertoires. In vitro data verified a few CMV-associated chains as specific for CMV antigens.

CDR1 and CDR2 from the germline V gene are MGHRA and YSYEKL. The CDR3 is made up of 13 amino acids. The ends were cut back, 2 bases at V and 4 bases at J, with 8 bases in the middle. Using immunoSEQ multiplex PCR, the repertoire was profiled, and TCRdb retains in-frame clones only, with some absent. Counted here are 170,000 or so clones, about four fifths occurring once; the ten biggest clones make up about 2.8%. The sample comprised PBMCs. The genes are TRBV4-1 and TRBJ1-2; D remains ambiguous. The receptor comes from a woman under 30 in good health and CMV-seropositive. The CDR3 loop is CASSQIPSYGYTF. The CDR3 coding sequence is TGCGCCAGCAGCCAAATCCCCAGCTATGGCTACACCTTC.